This T cell receptor (beta chain) originates from a study of CD8 T cells in ankylosing spondylitis. Findings and limits, study-wide: A TCR beta motif of 8 or 9 highly homologous variants appeared characteristic of ankylosing spondylitis blood.

Germline-derived CDR1 and CDR2 are SGHTA and FQGNSA. The CDR3 contains 16 residues. Trimming removed 6 bases from V and 1 base from J; junction bases left unmatched: 9. TCRdb re-analysed the 5' RACE reads in MiXCR, keeping a single row per CDR3 protein. The sample lists 300,000 to 400,000 distinct CDR3 sequences, 20% to 25% seen once, with 16% in the top ten. In this sample, this clonotype turned up a few times. Its specificity is not known. Sequenced input: blood, either unsorted or a sorted T cell fraction (not recorded which). The V call is TRBV7-2, the J call TRBJ2-1; 7 bases are a match to TRBD1. The sequence was collected from a male donor with ankylosing spondylitis. The CDR3 loop reads CASSHRQGGSYNEQFF. The DNA of the CDR3 is TGTGCCAGCAGTCACCGACAGGGCGGATCCTACAATGAGCAGTTCTTC.